The text below deals with one T cell receptor (beta chain). This sample is part of a study of shared clonotypes between healthy human individuals. Overall study context: A couple of women and three men aged 18 to 49 served as donors.

Sequencing was performed with immunoSEQ multiplex PCR; in TCRdb, only in-frame clones are kept and a portion is missing. Of 110,000 or so clones in the sample, 55% to 80% were seen once. The CDR3 spans 13 residues. CDR1 and CDR2 from the germline V gene are LNHDA and SQIVND (reference sequence). The germline V and J ends were trimmed by 5 bases and 3 bases, with 11 bases remaining between them. The sample comprised memory CD8+ T cells sorted from blood. Regarding subset: CD45RO+ cells pooled with CCR7-negative TemRA cells. This sequence originates from a woman aged 30 to 39 in good health. This chain joins TRBV19 and TRBJ2-7; the D gene is possibly TRBD2 (5 bases). The CDR3 here is CASSPGSGYEQYF. In DNA, the CDR3 is TGTGCCAGTAGTCCGGGGAGCGGCTACGAGCAGTACTTC.